What follows are 13 T cell receptor beta chains derived from one specimen sequenced in a study of technical replicates of blood from a handful of donors. TCRdb keeps only in-frame clones here, not all; method: immunoSEQ multiplex PCR. Here the sample spans about 62,000 clones, roughly 90% being singletons. The sample was PBMCs. The receptors originated from a human donor in good health. Some clones in this sample may be carry-over from other donors' samples.

This clone was observed a single time. This CDR3 reads CSAAQGNEQYF. CDR3 in DNA: TGCAGTGCGGCACAGGGGAACGAGCAGTACTTC. The chain carries TRBV20-1 and TRBJ2-7; TRBD1 matches 7 bases. The CDR3 loop spans 11 amino acids. CDR1 is DFQATT and CDR2 is SNEGSKA in the germline V gene (reference sequence). The J segment lost 5 bases and the V segment lost 6 bases, leaving 4 bases of the junction unmatched.

This chain joins TRBV5-1 and TRBJ2-5; 16 nucleotides match TRBD2. This CDR3 has 18 amino acids. V lost 3 bases and J lost 1; bases outside the gene matches: 6. Looked up from germline, CDR1 is SGHRS and CDR2 is YFSETQ. In nucleotides, the CDR3 is TGCGCCAGCAGCTGGGGACTAGCGGGGGGGATAATCCAAGAGACCCAGTACTTC. Its protein is CASSWGLAGGIIQETQYF.

The chain combines TRBV11-2 with TRBJ2-1, with 8 bases lining up with TRBD2. The ends lost 6 bases at V and 5 bases at J; junction bases unmatched: 9. Looked up from germline, CDR1 is SGHAT and CDR2 is FQNNGV. The CDR3 covers 15 residues. The CDR3, as DNA: TGTGCCAGCAGGGCTCTAAGCGGGAGTCACAATGAGCAGTTCTTC. The encoded protein is CASRALSGSHNEQFF. Drawing the rest from reference TRBV11-2 and TRBJ2-1, the complete variable domain is EAGVAQSPRYKIIEKRQSVAFWCNPISGHATLYWYQQILGQGPKLLIQFQNNGVVDDSQLPKDRFSAERLKGVDSTLKIQPAKLEDSAVYLCASRALSGSHNEQFFGPGTRLTVL.

The V call is TRBV7-9, the J call TRBJ2-2; possibly TRBD1 for D (5 bases). Germline values: CDR1 SEHNR, CDR2 FQNEAQ (reference sequence). V lost 2 bases and J lost 4, with 5 bases in between. CDR3 length: 13 residues. For the CDR3, the DNA is TGTGCCAGCAGCTTACAGGGCACCGGGGAGCTGTTTTTT. It specifies CASSLQGTGELFF.

The chain joins TRBV7-3 to TRBJ2-5; D is undetermined. Germline V gene lookup returns CDR1 SGHTA and CDR2 FQGTGA. V was trimmed by 5 bases and J by 4 bases, leaving 17 bases between them. The CDR3 covers 15 residues. CDR3 bases: TGTGCCAGCAGCCCAGGTCCCGACGCCTCAGAGACCCAGTACTTC. Its translation is CASSPGPDASETQYF.

The gene calls are TRBV10-3 and TRBJ2-2, with TRBD2 as a possible D gene (5 bases). Germline assignment: CDR1 ENHRY and CDR2 SYGVKD. This CDR3 has 16 residues. V was pared by 2 bases and J by 0 bases, with 10 bases between. This chain's CDR3 is CAISEPTGTNTGELFF. The CDR3 nucleotides are TGTGCCATCAGTGAGCCGACGGGGACGAACACCGGGGAGCTGTTTTTT.

The chain couples TRBV18 to TRBJ2-7, with TRBD1 as a possible D gene (5 bases). V shed 3 bases and J shed 2 bases, with 14 bases lying between them. This CDR3 is built from 15 residues. Germline V gives CDR1 KGHSH, CDR2 LQKENI. As DNA, the CDR3 is TGTGCCAGCTCACCTGGGGCAGGAAGCCCCTACGAGCAGTACTTC. Residues: CASSPGAGSPYEQYF.

The V gene is TRBV4-1, the J gene TRBJ2-3; 13 bases fit TRBD2. CDR3 length: 18 residues. Trimming at V came to 2 bases and at J to 1 base, leaving 6 bases not matched to a gene. Germline CDR1 MGHRA, CDR2 YSYEKL. The CDR3 loop is CASSQRDGTSGGTDTQYF. CDR3 DNA sequence: TGCGCCAGCAGCCAAAGGGATGGGACTAGCGGGGGCACAGATACGCAGTATTTT.

V usage is TRBV25-1 and J usage is TRBJ1-1; no definite D call. The CDR3 contains 11 residues. Trimming stripped 7 bases from V and 5 bases from J, with 8 bases between. CDR1 is MGHDK and CDR2 is SYGVNS in the germline V gene. The CDR3 here is CASKQLTEAFF. The CDR3, as DNA: TGTGCCAGCAAACAGCTAACTGAAGCTTTCTTT. The full variable domain, its missing parts supplied by reference TRBV25-1 and TRBJ1-1, is EADIYQTPRYLVIGTGKKITLECSQTMGHDKMYWYQQDPGMELHLIHYSYGVNSTEKGDLSSESTVSRIRTEHFPLTLESARPSHTSQYLCASKQLTEAFFGQGTRLTVV.

The V call is TRBV18, the J call TRBJ2-2, with D maybe TRBD2 (5 bases). From germline, CDR1 is KGHSH and CDR2 LQKENI. This CDR3 contains 16 residues. The V gene lost 3 bases and the J gene lost 2 bases, with 13 bases spanning the gap. Here the CDR3 reads CASSPTPRANTGELFF. Here the CDR3 DNA reads TGTGCCAGCTCACCGACCCCGCGGGCTAACACCGGGGAGCTGTTTTTT.

V is TRBV4-1 and J is TRBJ1-2; no clear D gene. This CDR3 has 15 residues. V shed 0 bases and J shed 4 bases, with 12 bases lying between them. CDR1 MGHRA and CDR2 YSYEKL come from the germline V gene. The CDR3 here is CASSQEVGVFYGYTF. The CDR3 nucleotides read TGCGCCAGCAGCCAAGAAGTCGGGGTCTTCTATGGCTACACCTTC.

The chain has TRBV11-2 and TRBJ2-3; possibly TRBD1 for D (6 bases). The V and J ends lost 5 bases and 4 bases respectively, with 16 bases between them. The CDR3 length is 15 residues. Germline V gene data show CDR1 as SGHAT and CDR2 as FQNNGV. The CDR3 sequence is CASSPLAGAADTQYF. The CDR3 DNA sequence: TGTGCCAGCAGCCCGCTAGCAGGGGCCGCAGATACGCAGTATTTT.

V and J are TRBV6-6 and TRBJ1-1, with D possibly TRBD1 on 6 matching bases. This CDR3 comprises 15 residues. V lost 6 bases and J 6 bases, leaving 20 bases between the germline ends. Germline-derived CDR1 and CDR2 are MNHNY and SVGAGI (reference sequence). The CDR3: CASSPGRGARAEAFF. In DNA form, the CDR3 reads TGTGCCAGCAGCCCTGGCCGGGGGGCGAGGGCTGAAGCTTTCTTT.